The source of this T cell receptor (beta chain) is a study of human T cells and chemical hapten exposure. Across the whole study: Upper-back patch tests with 0.01% DPC were read at 6 days.

This clonotype appeared many times. Its antigen remains unknown. TCRdb re-derived calls from the RACE reads in MiXCR, one entry per CDR3 protein. The table records some 340,000 distinct CDR3 sequences, roughly 6.9% of them present only once. The time point: patch test 1, 2 weeks after DPC sensitization. Treatment: therapeutic diphenylcyclopropenone sensitization with weekly scalp DPC. Each donor was an alopecia patient between 18 and 70 years of age who qualified for DPC. The study, taken as a whole, reports: Every donor had alopecia, and their immune response may therefore differ from healthy people's. Counts of TCRs above 1 in 1000 frequency stayed unchanged with DPC sensitization.

The clonotype comes from a woman between 18 and 29 years old with alopecia areata. Some clones in this sample may be carry-over from other donors' samples. The specimen comprised whole blood, sampled in connection with sensitization to the hapten diphenylcyclopropenone (DPC).

CDR3 bases: TGTGCCAGCAGACGAACTAGCGGAGATACGCAGTATTTT. Its protein product is CASRRTSGDTQYF. The rearrangement uses TRBV6-2 or TRBV6-3 and TRBJ2-3; 8 bases line up with TRBD2. Germline lookup yields CDR1 MNHEY and CDR2 SVGEGT. V gave up 6 bases and J gave up 5 bases; unmatched junction bases: 4. This CDR3 spans 13 amino acids.